This TCR beta chain was sequenced for a study of Tregs in tolerant kidney transplant recipients. The CDR3 runs 12 residues. Looked up from germline, CDR1 is SGHDT and CDR2 is YYEEEE. With 0 bases removed from V and 4 bases from J, the gap between germline ends came to 5 bases. Repertoires were generated with immunoSEQ multiplex PCR, while TCRdb's copy carries only in-frame clones and drops some. The table includes approximately 98,000 clones, 90% detected once. The source was CD4+ T cells from blood, collected before the transplant. The V and J genes are TRBV5-6 and TRBJ2-7, with D uncertain. This receptor was identified in a human donor who received a combined kidney and bone marrow transplant. CDR3 sequence reads: CASSLERYEQYF. CDR3 in DNA: TGTGCCAGCAGCTTGGAACGGTACGAGCAGTACTTC.